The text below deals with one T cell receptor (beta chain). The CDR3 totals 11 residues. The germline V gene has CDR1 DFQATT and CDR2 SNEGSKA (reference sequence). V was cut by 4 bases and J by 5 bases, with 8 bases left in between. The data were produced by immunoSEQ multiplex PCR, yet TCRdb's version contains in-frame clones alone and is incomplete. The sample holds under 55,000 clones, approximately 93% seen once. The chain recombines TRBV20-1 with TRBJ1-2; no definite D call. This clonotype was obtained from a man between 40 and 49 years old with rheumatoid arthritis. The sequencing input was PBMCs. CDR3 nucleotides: TGCAGTGCTAAACATAATTATGGCTACACCTTC. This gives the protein CSAKHNYGYTF.